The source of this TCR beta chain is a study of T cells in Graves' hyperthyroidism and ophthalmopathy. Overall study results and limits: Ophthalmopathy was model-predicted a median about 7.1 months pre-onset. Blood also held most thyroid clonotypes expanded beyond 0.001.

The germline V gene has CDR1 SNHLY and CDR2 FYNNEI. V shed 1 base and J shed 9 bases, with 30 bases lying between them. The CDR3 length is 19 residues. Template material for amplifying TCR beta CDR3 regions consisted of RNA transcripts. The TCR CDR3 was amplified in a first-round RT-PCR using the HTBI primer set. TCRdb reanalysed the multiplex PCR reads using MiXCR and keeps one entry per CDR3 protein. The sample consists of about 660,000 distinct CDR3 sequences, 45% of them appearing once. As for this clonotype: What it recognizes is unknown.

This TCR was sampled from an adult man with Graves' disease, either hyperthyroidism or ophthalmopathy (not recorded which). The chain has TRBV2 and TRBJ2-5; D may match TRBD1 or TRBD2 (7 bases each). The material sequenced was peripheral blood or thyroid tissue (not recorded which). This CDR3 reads CASSEDLLGAGETQGAQYF. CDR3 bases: TGTGCCAGCAGTGAAGATCTCCTGGGGGCGGGAGAGACCCAGGGGGCCCAGTACTTC.